The 22 T cell receptor beta chains given below trace back to one sample, sequenced in a study of shared clonotypes between healthy human individuals. The protocol was immunoSEQ multiplex PCR, while the TCRdb copy is restricted to in-frame clones and leaves out a portion. The sample has over 1.5 million clones; 95% to 99% are singletons. The sequenced material came from naive CD4+ T cells sorted from blood. Sample subset: CD45RA+ positively selected. The receptors here all came from a man aged 25-40 years in good health.

The chain uses TRBV5-1 and TRBJ1-2; unclear D gene. Deletions cut 7 bases from V and 8 bases from J, with 21 bases between. The CDR3 has 14 residues. CDR1 is SGHRS and CDR2 is YFSETQ in the germline V gene. The CDR3 DNA follows: TGCGCCAGCGCCGGGCCGGGAGGGTTTGAAGGCTACACCTTC. Translating it yields CASAGPGGFEGYTF.

V is TRBV5-1 and J is TRBJ2-2; D not certain. From germline, CDR1 is SGHRS and CDR2 YFSETQ. V lost 4 bases, J lost 1 base, and 11 bases lay in between. This CDR3 has 15 residues. DNA for the CDR3: TGCGCCAGCAGCCGGACGGCTGGGAACACCGGGGAGCTGTTTTTT. Encoded protein: CASSRTAGNTGELFF.

This chain joins TRBV9 and TRBJ2-2, with a tentative D call TRBD2 (6 bases). Germline CDR1 and CDR2: SGDLS and YYNGEE. This CDR3 contains 16 residues. V was pared by 0 bases and J by 5 bases, with 14 bases between. The CDR3 is CASSVDMVAGTGELFF. The CDR3, as DNA: TGTGCCAGCAGCGTAGATATGGTTGCGGGAACCGGGGAGCTGTTTTTT.

The V gene is TRBV5-4, the J gene TRBJ2-7, with D perhaps matching TRBD2 (6 bases). CDR1 is SGHNT, CDR2 YYREEE, per germline (reference sequence). The CDR3 is made up of 14 amino acids. V gave up 4 bases and J gave up 2 bases, with 13 bases separating them. The CDR3 region is CASSTGGVPYEQYF. The CDR3 DNA sequence: TGTGCCAGCAGCACAGGCGGGGTACCCTACGAGCAGTACTTC. The entire variable domain, with the rest obtained from reference TRBV5-4 and TRBJ2-7, is as follows: ETGVTQSPTHLIKTRGQQVTLRCSSQSGHNTVSWYQQALGQGPQFIFQYYREEENGRGNFPPRFSGLQFPNYSSELNVNALELDDSALYLCASSTGGVPYEQYFGPGTRLTVT.

The V gene is TRBV7-9, the J gene TRBJ2-2; D not certain. V was trimmed by 2 bases and J by 2 bases, leaving 12 bases between them. Germline V gene lookup returns CDR1 SEHNR and CDR2 FQNEAQ (reference sequence). The CDR3 sequence is 16 residues long. This CDR3 reads CASSLLTTANTGELFF. The CDR3, as DNA: TGTGCCAGCAGCTTATTAACTACCGCCAACACCGGGGAGCTGTTTTTT.

V and J are TRBV15 and TRBJ1-4; weak D call: TRBD1 (6 bases). Trimming removed 3 bases at V and 5 bases at J, with 13 bases between. The germline V gene encodes CDR1 LNHNV and CDR2 YYDKDF (reference sequence). The CDR3 runs 15 residues. The CDR3: CATSSRTGWNEKLFF. CDR3 nucleotide sequence: TGTGCCACCAGCAGTCGCACAGGGTGGAATGAAAAACTGTTTTTT.

J is TRBJ1-2 and V is TRBV9; 7 nucleotides line up with TRBD1. Trimming took 2 bases from V and 4 from J; bases not matched to a gene: 8. CDR1 is SGDLS, CDR2 YYNGEE, per germline. CDR3 length equals 15 residues. CDR3 in DNA: TGTGCCAGCAGCGTCACCGGGACAGATTCCTATGGCTACACCTTC. Its translation: CASSVTGTDSYGYTF.

V is TRBV28 and J is TRBJ2-7; 10 bases are a match to TRBD1. CDR3 length equals 15 residues. J was trimmed by 3 bases and V by 9 bases; bases with no gene match: 11. Germline values: CDR1 MDHEN, CDR2 SYDVKM. The CDR3: CASKKGTGAVYEQYF. The CDR3 DNA sequence: TGTGCCAGTAAAAAAGGGACAGGGGCCGTCTACGAGCAGTACTTC. Together with reference TRBV28 and TRBJ2-7, the CDR3 gives the full variable domain: DVKVTQSSRYLVKRTGEKVFLECVQDMDHENMFWYRQDPGLGLRLIYFSYDVKMKEKGDIPEGYSVSREKKERFSLILESASTNQTSMYLCASKKGTGAVYEQYFGPGTRLTVT.

This chain links TRBV7-2 with TRBJ1-4; 7 nucleotides agree with TRBD1. V trimming: 6 bases; J trimming: 3 bases; junction bases outside the gene matches: 7. This CDR3 comprises 15 residues. The germline V gene encodes CDR1 SGHTA and CDR2 FQGNSA. The CDR3 is CASSFYRGPNEKLFF. The CDR3 nucleotides read TGTGCCAGCAGTTTCTACAGGGGACCTAATGAAAAACTGTTTTTT.

This rearrangement joins TRBV7-2 to TRBJ2-7; no definite D call. Germline V gene data show CDR1 as SGHTA and CDR2 as FQGNSA. Trimming stripped 4 bases from V and 2 bases from J, with 12 bases between. CDR3 length equals 14 residues. The CDR3 here is CASSSHPSTYEQYF. DNA of the CDR3: TGTGCCAGCAGCTCCCATCCTTCCACCTACGAGCAGTACTTC.

The rearrangement uses TRBV5-1 and TRBJ2-2, with 7 bases matching TRBD2. With 0 bases clipped from V and 3 bases from J, the junction kept 5 bases outside the gene matches. Looked up from germline, CDR1 is SGHRS and CDR2 is YFSETQ. CDR3 length: 16 amino acids. The CDR3 spells CASSLGLAEYTGELFF. Written as DNA, the CDR3 is TGCGCCAGCAGCTTGGGTCTAGCGGAGTACACCGGGGAGCTGTTTTTT.

The CDR3, as DNA: TGTGCCAGCACCGCCCTGGGTGTCGGCTATGGCTACACCTTC. The encoded protein is CASTALGVGYGYTF. This chain connects TRBV2 to TRBJ1-2; D is ambiguous. CDR3 length equals 14 residues. Germline lookup yields CDR1 SNHLY and CDR2 FYNNEI. The V end lost 7 bases, the J end lost 4 bases, and 16 bases lay between the germline ends.

The chain combines TRBV7-6 with TRBJ2-3; 9 bases line up with TRBD2. CDR1 and CDR2 from the germline V gene are SGHVS and FNYEAQ. CDR3 length: 12 amino acids. CDR3 DNA: TGTGCGGCGGGAGGGACCACAGATACGCAGTATTTT. It is translated as CAAGGTTDTQYF. The full variable domain, rest sourced from reference TRBV7-6 and TRBJ2-3, is GAGVSQSPRYKVTKRGQDVALRCDPISGHVSLYWYRQALGQGPEFLTYFNYEAQQDKSGLPNDRFSAERPEGSISTLTIQRTEQRDSAMYRCAAGGTTDTQYFGPGTRLTVL.

The V and J genes are TRBV11-1 and TRBJ2-7, with D tentatively TRBD1 (6 bases). V lost 5 bases to trimming and J lost 4 bases, with 21 bases between them. The CDR3 sequence is 16 residues long. The germline gives CDR1 SGHAT, CDR2 FQDESV (reference sequence). CDR3 residues: CASSIRLTGSVYEQYF. The CDR3 coding sequence is TGTGCCAGCAGCATTCGATTAACAGGGTCGGTTTACGAGCAGTACTTC.

The V and J genes are TRBV29-1 and TRBJ1-1; possibly TRBD1 for D (5 bases). Trimming took 5 bases from V and 5 from J, leaving 15 bases between them. From germline, CDR1 is SQVTM and CDR2 ANQGSEA. CDR3 length equals 13 residues. The CDR3 coding sequence is TGCAGCGTTTCCGGGACGATGCGTACTGAAGCTTTCTTT. This translates into CSVSGTMRTEAFF.

The chain combines TRBV21-1 with TRBJ2-5; TRBD1 was called by the table and not checked on the DNA. TRBV21-1 is flagged as a pseudogene. The length of the CDR3 is 16 residues. DNA of the CDR3: TGTGCCAGCAGCAGCAAGGGGGACAGGGGAAGGGAGACCCAGTACTTC. Translation: CASSSKGDRGRETQYF.

This rearrangement joins TRBV7-9 to TRBJ1-5, with D possibly being TRBD1 (5 bases). Germline CDR1 is SEHNR and CDR2 is FQNEAQ (reference sequence). The CDR3 contains 15 residues. V was cut by 0 bases and J by 1 base, with 7 bases left in between. This CDR3 reads CASSLAGPSNQPQHF. DNA of the CDR3: TGTGCCAGCAGCTTAGCGGGACCGAGCAATCAGCCCCAGCATTTT.

The chain employs TRBV7-9 and TRBJ1-2; D is unresolved. CDR3 length: 13 amino acids. With 1 base removed from V and 3 bases from J, the gap between germline ends came to 6 bases. CDR1 is SEHNR, CDR2 FQNEAQ, per germline (reference sequence). The DNA of the CDR3 is TGTGCCAGCAGCTTAGTTTATGACTATGGCTACACCTTC. Translated: CASSLVYDYGYTF.

The rearrangement joins TRBV28 to TRBJ2-7, with D tentatively TRBD2 (6 bases). V gave up 4 bases and J gave up 5 bases, with 15 bases separating them. This CDR3 comprises 14 residues. Germline V gene data show CDR1 as MDHEN and CDR2 as SYDVKM. The DNA for the CDR3 is TGTGCCAGCAGTTCCCCCGGGACTCGGGACGAGCAGTACTTC. It specifies CASSSPGTRDEQYF.

This chain joins TRBV6-1 and TRBJ1-1; 10 positions match TRBD1. The CDR3 is made up of 14 amino acids. Trimming cost V 7 bases and J 6 bases; bases outside gene matches: 8. CDR1 and CDR2 from the germline V gene are MNHNS and SASEGT. In DNA, the CDR3 is TGTGCCAGCATTGACAGGGGGCGAATGGCTGAAGCTTTCTTT. It is translated as CASIDRGRMAEAFF.

On this clone: Other nucleotide sequences in the sample specify the same CDR3. The CDR3 DNA is TGTGCCAGCAGCTTAGGACAGGGGGCGAACACTGAAGCTTTCTTT. It encodes CASSLGQGANTEAFF. The gene calls are TRBV7-8 and TRBJ1-1; 10 bases line up with TRBD1. V lost 1 base and J lost 1; bases outside the gene matches: 0. CDR1 and CDR2 (germline): SGHVS, FQNEAQ. The CDR3 consists of 15 residues. The full variable domain, completed using reference TRBV7-8 and TRBJ1-1, is GAGVSQSPRYKVAKRGQDVALRCDPISGHVSLFWYQQALGQGPEFLTYFQNEAQLDKSGLPSDRFFAERPEGSVSTLKIQRTQQEDSAVYLCASSLGQGANTEAFFGQGTRLTVV.

This chain joins TRBV5-1 and TRBJ2-7; TRBD1 or TRBD2 may be the D gene (5 bases each). The CDR3 sequence is 14 residues long. V lost 2 bases and J lost 1, with 10 bases in between. Per the germline V gene, CDR1 is SGHRS and CDR2 is YFSETQ. The CDR3: CASSFGAGSYEQYF. The CDR3 nucleotides read TGCGCCAGCAGCTTCGGGGCCGGATCCTACGAGCAGTACTTC. Variable domain in full (rest from reference TRBV5-1 and TRBJ2-7): KAGVTQTPRYLIKTRGQQVTLSCSPISGHRSVSWYQQTPGQGLQFLFEYFSETQRNKGNFPGRFSGRQFSNSRSEMNVSTLELGDSALYLCASSFGAGSYEQYFGPGTRLTVT.